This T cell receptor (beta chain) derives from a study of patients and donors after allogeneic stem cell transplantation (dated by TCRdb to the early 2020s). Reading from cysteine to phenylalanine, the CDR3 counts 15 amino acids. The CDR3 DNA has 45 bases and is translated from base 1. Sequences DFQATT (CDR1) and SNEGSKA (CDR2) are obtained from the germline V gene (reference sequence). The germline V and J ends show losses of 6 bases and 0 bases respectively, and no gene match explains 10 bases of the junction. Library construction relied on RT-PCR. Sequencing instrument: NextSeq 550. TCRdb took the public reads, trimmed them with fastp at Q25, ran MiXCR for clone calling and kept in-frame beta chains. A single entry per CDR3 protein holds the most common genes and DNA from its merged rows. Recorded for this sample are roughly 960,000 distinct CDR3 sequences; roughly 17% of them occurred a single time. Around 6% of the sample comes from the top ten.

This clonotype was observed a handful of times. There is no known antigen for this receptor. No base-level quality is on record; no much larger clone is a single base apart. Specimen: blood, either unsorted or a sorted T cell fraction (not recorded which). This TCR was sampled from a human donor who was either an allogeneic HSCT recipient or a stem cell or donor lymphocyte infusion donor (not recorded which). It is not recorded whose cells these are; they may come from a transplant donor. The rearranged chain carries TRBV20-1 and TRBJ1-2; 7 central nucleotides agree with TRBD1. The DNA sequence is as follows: TGCAGTGCCATCAGACAGGGAGCCCCTAACTATGGCTACACCTTC. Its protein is CSAIRQGAPNYGYTF.